This T cell receptor beta chain originates from a study of T cells in Graves' hyperthyroidism and ophthalmopathy (dated by TCRdb to the late 2010s). With regard to the full study: Peripheral blood samples were taken at the time of initial diagnosis, prior to any treatment. To identify TCR V-J signatures that set the groups apart, the researchers used a discovery cohort of about a hundred patients, made up of 40 to 45 with Graves' ophthalmopathy and 57 with stable Graves' hyperthyroidism. Prospective prediction of ophthalmopathy was tested in an independent validation cohort consisting of 18 to 20 hyperthyroidism patients and more than 15 patients who later progressed to ophthalmopathy. The 85 to 100 discovery patients were randomly split 7:3 into training and test sets. In about six Graves' hyperthyroidism patients, the study also compared T-cell repertoires from thyroid tissue with T-cell repertoires from blood. After blood sampling, hyperthyroidism patients were treated with methimazole at a starting dose of 30 mg daily, and ophthalmopathy patients were treated with high-dose intravenous methylprednisolone. TCR Vbeta CDR3 sequencing of 130 to 150 peripheral blood samples (under 45 ophthalmopathy, 70 to 85 hyperthyroidism and some 17 progressor patients) is reported in the paper.

A patient counted as having stable Graves' hyperthyroidism if no progression to ophthalmopathy occurred over 18 months of follow-up. Hyperthyroidism patients were aged 18 to 65 years and newly diagnosed, with disease duration of less than 2 months. The study excluded patients with uncontrolled infections, other autoimmune diseases, pregnancy or lactation. Diagnoses were based on clinical symptoms, serum thyroxine and TRAb, thyroid ultrasound and orbital computed tomography. Ficoll-Paque density gradient centrifugation was used to isolate PBMCs from 10 ml of fresh peripheral blood. Total RNA was extracted using Trizol reagent, and RNA quality was assessed on an Agilent 2100 Bioanalyzer. The germline V gene (reference sequence) supplies CDR1 LGHDT and CDR2 YNNKEL. Measured from the cysteine to the phenylalanine, the CDR3 is 15 residues long. Of the read, only the CDR3 DNA is kept; its 45 bases are in frame from base 1. V is pared back by 0 bases and J by 5 bases, with 13 bases lying between the germline termini.

Many counts were recorded for this clonotype. Which antigen it targets is not known. No clone much larger than this one lies a single base away; base qualities are absent. Summary of the overall study and its limitations: Most expanded thyroid clonotypes (frequency above 0.001) were also detected in blood, a finding suggesting that blood repertoires may reflect thyroid immune responses. In cross-validation, a model built on a 13 V-J signature told ophthalmopathy apart from stable hyperthyroidism with approximately 90% sensitivity and about 81% specificity, and in testing the same model reached 80%/75%. In validation, progression to ophthalmopathy was predicted by the model with nearly 71% sensitivity and approximately 78% specificity, a median of around 5.9 months before onset. Sample size was not statistically predetermined, and blinding of investigators to group allocation was not performed.

TCR beta CDR3 regions were amplified from RNA transcripts. A first-round RT-PCR of the TCR CDR3 used the HTBI primer set with the Qiagen OneStep RT-PCR kit. Libraries were constructed in a second round of multiplex PCR, after which size selection and purification were performed. Paired-end sequencing of the libraries was performed with 100 bp reads on an Illumina HiSeq2000. In the paper's pipeline: Raw data were processed with SOAPnuke, discarding reads with adapters, uncalled bases, mean Phred below 15, or no exact constant-primer or identifier match. High-quality paired reads were merged using COPE v1.2.5, and each unique nucleotide sequence was defined as a clonotype. Clonotypes were aligned to IMGT TRBV, TRBD and TRBJ reference segments using MiTCR v1.1. The analysis was restricted to V-J combinations with a frequency above 0.0001, which together covered just over 98% of the repertoires. A TCS score was defined as the ratio between F50 (clonal expansion) and ExV (chaos), using BLOSUM62-based TCRdist between CDR3 peptides within each V-J. Welch's t-statistics and random forest reduced 500 to 650 V-J features to roughly 13, which were used in a naive Bayes classifier (R e1071). TCRdb reran the public reads through fastp at Q25 and MiXCR, keeping productive beta chains. All rows with the same CDR3 protein become a single entry with the most common DNA and genes. TCRdb assigned the V and J calls; the authors' analysis was not used. Within this sample are about 400,000 distinct CDR3 sequences, with about 16% of them counted one time only. The ten largest clones capture 32% of the sample.

Recombination linked TRBV3-1 to TRBJ1-1; a confident D gene designation cannot be given. This clonotype originated in a woman in her thirties with Graves' hyperthyroidism. Sequencing was performed on blood. The CDR3 region has the sequence CASSQDRIVRTEAFF. Read as DNA, the sequence is TGTGCCAGCAGCCAAGATCGGATTGTTCGGACTGAAGCTTTCTTT.